This T cell receptor beta chain originates from a study of T cells in Graves' hyperthyroidism and ophthalmopathy. Overall study results and limits: Within blood appeared most thyroid clonotypes that had expanded above 0.001.

Amplified TCR beta CDR3 regions came from RNA transcripts. The primer set for the first-round RT-PCR of the TCR CDR3 was HTBI. A single record per CDR3 protein comes from TCRdb applying MiXCR to the multiplex PCR reads. The sample includes 350,000 to 400,000 distinct CDR3 sequences, more than 12% seen only once; the top ten take over 25%. The sample holds many counts of this clonotype. The antigen remains unidentified. Germline V gives CDR1 DFQATT, CDR2 SNEGSKA (reference sequence). This CDR3 region has 14 residues. The V gene lost 0 bases and the J gene lost 5 bases, with 13 bases spanning the gap. Sequencing was done on a sample of blood. This clonotype was obtained from a woman aged 30 to 39 with Graves' hyperthyroidism. The chain carries TRBV20-1 and TRBJ1-2; D ambiguous. In DNA form, the CDR3 reads TGCAGTGCTAGAGATGGACGGGGAGGGTATGGCTACACCTTC. Its translation: CSARDGRGGYGYTF.